This TCR beta chain was captured by sequencing in a study of OX40 agonist ivuxolimab in advanced cancers. About the study: Checkpoint inhibitors had been given previously to 40% of patients.

The CDR3 is 14 residues long. Germline V gene sequence: CDR1 SGDLS, CDR2 YYNGEE. V was pared by 3 bases and J by 0 bases, with 10 bases between. Study-level points and caveats: Some nonresponders additionally presented with little normalized T-cell clonal expansion.

Assay: immunoSEQ multiplex PCR; the TCRdb copy retains only in-frame clones and omits some. This sample has around 44,000 clones, with approximately 86% found just once. Turning to this clone: Its cognate antigen is unknown.

Sample: CD4+ or CD8+ T cells sorted from blood, taken in a trial of the OX40 agonist ivuxolimab. The V and J genes are TRBV9 and TRBJ2-7, with D possibly being TRBD1 (6 bases). The TCR comes from an adult with an advanced solid tumor such as melanoma, head and neck, liver or kidney cancer. The CDR3: CASSATGSSYEQYF. The CDR3 nucleotides are TGTGCCAGCAGCGCGACAGGAAGCTCCTACGAGCAGTACTTC.